A selection of T cell receptor beta chains follows, all from one sample in a study of blood T cell repertoires in COVID-19. Using immunoSEQ multiplex PCR, the repertoire was profiled, and TCRdb retains in-frame clones only, with some absent. The sample consists of roughly 160,000 clones, roughly 80% of them appearing once. The sequencing input was peripheral blood. Receptors originate from a woman of 80 years or more with COVID-19, enrolled during active disease. The CDR3 runs from the conserved cysteine through the conserved F or W. Each record gives: V gene, J gene, D gene, clone size, CDR3 protein, CDR3 DNA. D genes are given only for firm matches. For some rows the clone size is stated as once, few or many, or as a class when expanded; others skip it.

V gene: TRBV12-3/TRBV12-4; J gene: TRBJ2-3; D gene: .; clone size: .; CDR3 protein: CASTRQGTDTQYF; CDR3 DNA: TGTGCCAGCACCCGCCAGGGCACAGATACGCAGTATTTT
V gene: TRBV6-5; J gene: TRBJ1-1; D gene: TRBD1; clone size: .; CDR3 protein: CASSRGTGGSLAFF; CDR3 DNA: TGTGCCAGCAGTAGGGGGACAGGGGGATCGTTGGCTTTCTTT
V gene: TRBV27; J gene: TRBJ1-1; D gene: .; clone size: .; CDR3 protein: CASSADTAASQPAFF; CDR3 DNA: TGTGCCAGCAGTGCCGACACCGCAGCCAGCCAGCCAGCTTTCTTT
V gene: TRBV6-2/TRBV6-3; J gene: TRBJ1-4; D gene: .; clone size: .; CDR3 protein: CASSSYWGGAYIRNEKLFF; CDR3 DNA: TGTGCCAGCAGTTCGTACTGGGGGGGCGCCTATATCCGTAATGAAAAACTGTTTTTT
V gene: TRBV10-3; J gene: TRBJ2-2; D gene: .; clone size: .; CDR3 protein: CAISAGLNTGELFF; CDR3 DNA: TGTGCCATCAGTGCGGGTCTCAACACCGGGGAGCTGTTTTTT
V gene: TRBV5-4; J gene: TRBJ2-5; D gene: .; clone size: .; CDR3 protein: CASRSGTGETQYF; CDR3 DNA: TGTGCCAGCAGATCCGGGACTGGGGAGACCCAGTACTTC
V gene: TRBV5-1; J gene: TRBJ2-3; D gene: TRBD1; clone size: .; CDR3 protein: CASRHLLVGTGYTDTQYF; CDR3 DNA: TGCGCCAGCAGACATCTATTGGTTGGGACAGGTTACACAGATACGCAGTATTTT
V gene: TRBV5-1; J gene: TRBJ1-1; D gene: TRBD1; clone size: .; CDR3 protein: CASSLAPQGADTEAFF; CDR3 DNA: TGCGCCAGCAGCTTGGCCCCACAGGGGGCGGACACTGAAGCTTTCTTT
V gene: TRBV7-9; J gene: TRBJ2-5; D gene: TRBD2; clone size: .; CDR3 protein: CASSWGGEETQYF; CDR3 DNA: TGTGCCAGCAGCTGGGGAGGGGAAGAGACCCAGTACTTC
V gene: TRBV19; J gene: TRBJ1-2; D gene: .; clone size: .; CDR3 protein: CARARGNYGYTF; CDR3 DNA: TGTGCCAGAGCCAGGGGCAACTATGGCTACACCTTC
V gene: TRBV19; J gene: TRBJ1-1; D gene: .; clone size: .; CDR3 protein: CASSPGANTEAFF; CDR3 DNA: TGTGCCAGTAGTCCTGGAGCGAACACTGAAGCTTTCTTT
V gene: TRBV9; J gene: TRBJ2-1; D gene: .; clone size: .; CDR3 protein: CASSVEAVSANEQFF; CDR3 DNA: TGTGCCAGCAGCGTAGAGGCGGTTAGCGCGAATGAGCAGTTCTTC
V gene: TRBV5-1; J gene: TRBJ2-5; D gene: TRBD1; clone size: few; CDR3 protein: CASSLTGGIIGETQYF; CDR3 DNA: TGCGCCAGCAGCTTGACAGGGGGTATAATTGGAGAGACCCAGTACTTC
V gene: TRBV11-3; J gene: TRBJ2-1; D gene: TRBD2; clone size: .; CDR3 protein: CASSFSLGAGGEQFF; CDR3 DNA: TGTGCCAGCAGCTTCAGTCTTGGTGCGGGAGGAGAGCAGTTCTTC
V gene: TRBV5-1; J gene: TRBJ1-6; D gene: .; clone size: .; CDR3 protein: CASKAGGEFHSPLHF; CDR3 DNA: TGCGCCAGCAAGGCGGGGGGGGAGTTCCATTCACCCCTCCACTTT
V gene: TRBV18; J gene: TRBJ1-1; D gene: .; clone size: .; CDR3 protein: CASSGLQNTEAFF; CDR3 DNA: TGTGCCAGCTCAGGGCTCCAGAACACTGAAGCTTTCTTT
V gene: TRBV10-3; J gene: TRBJ1-2; D gene: .; clone size: once; CDR3 protein: CATAPHGPDYGYTF; CDR3 DNA: TGTGCCACCGCACCACATGGGCCAGACTATGGCTACACCTTC
V gene: TRBV7-9; J gene: TRBJ1-1; D gene: .; clone size: .; CDR3 protein: CASSPEVIRTEAFF; CDR3 DNA: TGTGCCAGCAGCCCCGAGGTGATTCGGACTGAAGCTTTCTTT
V gene: TRBV7-2; J gene: TRBJ1-1; D gene: .; clone size: .; CDR3 protein: CASSPGGTEAFF; CDR3 DNA: TGTGCCAGCAGCCCCGGGGGCACTGAAGCTTTCTTT
V gene: TRBV27; J gene: TRBJ1-2; D gene: .; clone size: .; CDR3 protein: CASSLWAGPHYGYTF; CDR3 DNA: TGTGCCAGCAGTTTATGGGCCGGCCCGCACTATGGCTACACCTTC
V gene: TRBV5-1; J gene: TRBJ1-1; D gene: TRBD1; clone size: .; CDR3 protein: CASSLSGTGVTEAFF; CDR3 DNA: TGCGCCAGCAGCCTCTCTGGGACAGGGGTTACTGAAGCTTTCTTT
V gene: TRBV2; J gene: TRBJ2-7; D gene: .; clone size: .; CDR3 protein: CASSGGGILSYEQYF; CDR3 DNA: TGTGCCAGCAGTGGTGGGGGGATCCTCTCCTACGAGCAGTACTTC
V gene: TRBV7-8; J gene: TRBJ1-6; D gene: .; clone size: .; CDR3 protein: CASSPRGLNNSPLHF; CDR3 DNA: TGTGCCAGCAGCCCCCGGGGACTAAATAATTCACCCCTCCACTTT
V gene: TRBV10-2; J gene: TRBJ2-7; D gene: .; clone size: .; CDR3 protein: CASQGGEQYF; CDR3 DNA: TGCGCCAGCCAGGGGGGCGAGCAGTACTTC
V gene: TRBV4-1; J gene: TRBJ1-1; D gene: TRBD1; clone size: .; CDR3 protein: CASSRATGRQFVGEAFF; CDR3 DNA: TGCGCCAGCAGCCGGGCGACAGGGAGACAGTTTGTTGGCGAAGCTTTCTTT
V gene: TRBV12-3/TRBV12-4; J gene: TRBJ2-5; D gene: .; clone size: .; CDR3 protein: CASSLNRGETQYF; CDR3 DNA: TGTGCCAGCAGTTTAAATCGGGGAGAGACCCAGTACTTC
V gene: TRBV7-2; J gene: TRBJ1-6; D gene: .; clone size: few; CDR3 protein: CASSFGSSYNSPLHF; CDR3 DNA: TGTGCCAGCAGCTTTGGGAGCTCCTATAATTCACCCCTCCACTTT
V gene: TRBV6-2/TRBV6-3; J gene: TRBJ2-3; D gene: TRBD2; clone size: .; CDR3 protein: CASSSGGTAGDTQYF; CDR3 DNA: TGTGCCAGCAGCTCCGGGGGGACTGCCGGCGATACGCAGTATTTT
V gene: TRBV12-5; J gene: TRBJ1-5; D gene: .; clone size: .; CDR3 protein: CASGLGGSGQPQHF; CDR3 DNA: TGTGCTAGTGGTTTAGGGGGTTCGGGTCAGCCCCAGCATTTT